These 25 T cell receptor beta chains share one sample of origin, sequenced in a study of chemoradiotherapy in HPV16-positive cancers. Using immunoSEQ multiplex PCR, the repertoire was profiled, and TCRdb retains in-frame clones only, with some absent. The sample consists of around 850 clones, roughly 93% of them appearing once. The sample was tumor tissue, taken from a patient who underwent chemoradiotherapy. These receptors came from a human donor with HPV-associated anogenital cancer.

The chain employs TRBV7-9 and TRBJ1-2, with a weak D call TRBD1 (6 bases). The length of the CDR3 is 15 residues. V lost 5 bases and J 7 bases, leaving 20 bases between the germline ends. Germline V gene data show CDR1 as SEHNR and CDR2 as FQNEAQ (reference sequence). For the CDR3, the DNA is TGTGCCAGCAGCCGGTCTACAGGGTTTTTTGGTGGCTACACCTTC. This codes for CASSRSTGFFGGYTF.

The chain joins TRBV6-5 to TRBJ1-2; 7 bases line up with TRBD1. The CDR3 is 14 amino acids. V lost 3 bases to trimming and J lost 4 bases; unmatched junction nucleotides: 5. Germline CDR1 MNHEY, CDR2 SVGAGI. CDR3: CASSYNRGTYGYTF. DNA for the CDR3: TGTGCCAGCAGTTATAACAGGGGTACCTATGGCTACACCTTC.

This chain links TRBV5-1 with TRBJ2-2, with 9 bases matching TRBD2. The germline V gene has CDR1 SGHRS and CDR2 YFSETQ. The CDR3 sequence is 14 residues long. With V trimmed by 6 bases and J by 1 base, 1 base remained unmatched. The CDR3 DNA sequence: TGCGCCAGCATGACTAGCGGGAACACCGGGGAGCTGTTTTTT. It codes for CASMTSGNTGELFF.

This clone showed up just once. This chain uses TRBV7-2 with TRBJ2-5, with D maybe TRBD2 (5 bases). The germline V gene encodes CDR1 SGHTA and CDR2 FQGNSA. The CDR3 has 13 amino acids. The germline V and J ends were trimmed by 4 bases and 0 bases, with 6 bases remaining between them. Here the CDR3 reads CASSSTNQETQYF. The CDR3 DNA is TGTGCCAGCAGCTCGACTAACCAAGAGACCCAGTACTTC.

This clone is a singleton in its sample. This chain connects TRBV6-5 to TRBJ1-1, with 10 bases that match TRBD1. Losses at the gene ends were 5 bases for V and 5 bases for J; bases not matched to a gene: 2. The germline V gene encodes CDR1 MNHEY and CDR2 SVGAGI. This CDR3 contains 13 residues. CDR3 amino acids: CASSGTGVTEAFF. The CDR3 region has the DNA TGTGCCAGCAGTGGGACAGGGGTAACTGAAGCTTTCTTT.

The gene calls are TRBV19 and TRBJ1-1; no definite D call. Germline loops: CDR1 LNHDA, CDR2 SQIVND (reference sequence). Trimming removed 6 bases at V and 0 bases at J, with 11 bases between. This CDR3 comprises 14 residues. In DNA form, the CDR3 reads TGTGCCAGTAGAGGGATGAGCATGAACACTGAAGCTTTCTTT. Translating gives CASRGMSMNTEAFF. The full variable domain, with the rest looked up from reference TRBV19 and TRBJ1-1, is DGGITQSPKYLFRKEGQNVTLSCEQNLNHDAMYWYRQDPGQGLRLIYYSQIVNDFQKGDIAEGYSVSREKKESFPLTVTSAQKNPTAFYLCASRGMSMNTEAFFGQGTRLTVV.

CDR3 nucleotides: TGTGCCAGCAGTTACTATCCGGGAGGCAGGGATGAGCAGTTCTTC. Amino acids: CASSYYPGGRDEQFF. The rearrangement uses TRBV6-5 and TRBJ2-1; TRBD2 agrees at 7 bases. The CDR3 spans 15 residues. CDR1 is MNHEY, CDR2 SVGAGI, per germline. The junction had 8 bases not matched to a gene; V was cut back by 1 base and J by 8 bases.

The chain uses TRBV5-5 and TRBJ1-2; weak D call: TRBD1 (5 bases). Germline CDR1 and CDR2: SGHKS and YYEKEE (reference sequence). V was shortened by 5 bases and J by 9 bases, with 23 bases between the two germline ends. The CDR3 has 15 residues. The CDR3 spells CASSPASQGLLSYTF. The CDR3 DNA reads TGTGCCAGCAGTCCGGCATCCCAGGGTCTGTTGAGCTACACCTTC.

The rearrangement links TRBV5-1 to TRBJ1-1; D might be TRBD1 (5 bases). V was cut by 6 bases and J by 2 bases, with 20 bases left in between. Per germline, CDR1 SGHRS and CDR2 YFSETQ. The CDR3 sequence is 16 residues long. DNA for the CDR3: TGCGCCAGCACTTGGGGGAACAGGCGACTTAACACTGAAGCTTTCTTT. It codes for CASTWGNRRLNTEAFF.

The chain employs TRBV5-4 and TRBJ2-7; D not resolved. Per germline, CDR1 SGHNT and CDR2 YYREEE (reference sequence). The CDR3 consists of 15 residues. V lost 0 bases and J lost 1, with 11 bases in between. The CDR3 nucleotides read TGTGCCAGCAGCTTGGGGCGATCAGGATCCTACGAGCAGTACGTC. Translating it yields CASSLGRSGSYEQYV.

This clone was detected once. The V call is TRBV27, the J call TRBJ1-2; possible D gene TRBD1, 5 bases. V was pared by 3 bases and J by 4 bases, with 9 bases between. This CDR3 is 13 amino acids long. Germline CDR1 and CDR2: MNHEY and SMNVEV (reference sequence). CDR3 residues: CASSFGGVYGYTF. Here the CDR3 DNA reads TGTGCCAGCAGTTTCGGGGGAGTCTATGGCTACACCTTC.

This chain's CDR3 is CAWKLHSGNTIYF. The CDR3 coding sequence is TGTGCCTGGAAGTTACACTCTGGAAACACCATATATTTT. The V and J genes are TRBV30 and TRBJ1-3; D gene unclear. Trimming shortened V by 4 bases and J by 0 bases, and 7 bases separated the two germline ends. The CDR3 totals 13 residues. Germline loops: CDR1 GTSNPN, CDR2 SVGIG (reference sequence).

This chain connects TRBV7-2 to TRBJ1-1, with TRBD1 matching over 9 bases. Germline loops: CDR1 SGHTA, CDR2 FQGNSA. V shed 5 bases, J shed 7 bases, and the junction held 8 bases outside the gene matches. The CDR3 contains 14 residues. Written as DNA, the CDR3 is TGTGCCAGCAGCGAGACCCGGGACAGGGTTGAAGCTTTCTTT. It is translated as CASSETRDRVEAFF.

This rearrangement joins TRBV7-2 to TRBJ2-4, with 11 bases lining up with TRBD2. Trimming removed 5 bases from V and 6 bases from J; junction bases left unmatched: 12. This CDR3 is 17 amino acids long. Germline values: CDR1 SGHTA, CDR2 FQGNSA. CDR3 in amino acids: CASSPLAGGPRSNIQYF. CDR3 nucleotide sequence: TGTGCCAGCAGCCCCTTAGCGGGAGGGCCCAGATCAAACATTCAGTACTTC.

Concerning this clone itself: At one end, the junction sequence differs from germline, possibly due to a read error. The chain recombines TRBV5-1 with TRBJ2-5; 8 nucleotides agree with TRBD2. This CDR3 spans 14 amino acids. Germline V lookup: CDR1 SGHRS, CDR2 YFSETQ. Here the CDR3 reads CAGSLSGGQETRYF. For the CDR3, the DNA is TGCGCCGGCAGCTTGTCGGGGGGGCAAGAGACCCGGTACTTC.

CDR3 DNA: TGCGCCAGCAGCCAAGACCCCCCAGGCGAGCAGTTCTTC. Its protein product is CASSQDPPGEQFF. This chain connects TRBV4-3 to TRBJ2-1; D is unresolved. Trimming left V 0 bases short and J 10 bases short, with 10 bases between. The CDR3 is made up of 13 amino acids. Germline V gene sequence: CDR1 LGHNA, CDR2 YSLEER.

In this sample, this clone turned up a few times. The chain employs TRBV6-5 and TRBJ2-3; 7 bases match TRBD1. CDR1 and CDR2 from the germline V gene are MNHEY and SVGAGI. This CDR3 is 15 amino acids long. V gave up 7 bases and J gave up 2 bases; unmatched junction bases: 9. The CDR3 protein is CASTNNGQVTDTQYF. The DNA of the CDR3 is TGTGCCAGCACCAACAACGGACAGGTCACAGATACGCAGTATTTT.

The chain employs TRBV6-5 and TRBJ2-2; D not resolved. V gave up 7 bases and J gave up 2 bases, with 11 bases separating them. The germline CDR1 and CDR2 sequences are MNHEY and SVGAGI. CDR3 length: 14 residues. The DNA of the CDR3 is TGTGCCAGCATGTCCCCGGCAAACACCGGGGAGCTGTTTTTT. This codes for CASMSPANTGELFF.

V gene TRBV14 combines with J gene TRBJ2-7; TRBD1 matches 10 bases. The CDR3 is 14 amino acids. CDR1 SGHDN and CDR2 FVKESK come from the germline V gene. After removal of 5 bases from V and 2 bases from J, the junction contained 3 bases not matched to a gene. The CDR3 is CASSGTGATYEQYF. CDR3 nucleotide sequence: TGTGCCAGCAGCGGGACAGGGGCTACCTACGAGCAGTACTTC. The complete variable domain, with remaining parts taken from reference TRBV14 and TRBJ2-7, reads EAGVTQFPSHSVIEKGQTVTLRCDPISGHDNLYWYRRVMGKEIKFLLHFVKESKQDESGMPNNRFLAERTGGTYSTLKVQPAELEDSGVYFCASSGTGATYEQYFGPGTRLTVT.

A single count supports this clone. The chain uses TRBV30 and TRBJ1-1, with TRBD1 as a possible D gene (5 bases). The ends were cut back, 5 bases at V and 11 bases at J, with 15 bases in the middle. CDR3 length: 11 amino acids. Per germline, CDR1 GTSNPN and CDR2 SVGIG (reference sequence). CDR3 region: CAWGGGASAFF. CDR3 in DNA: TGTGCCTGGGGGGGTGGGGCCTCGGCTTTCTTT.

This clone has a handful of counts. This chain links TRBV6-5 with TRBJ2-1; a weak D match, TRBD1 (5 bases). Per germline, CDR1 MNHEY and CDR2 SVGAGI. The CDR3 covers 13 residues. Between the trimmed V and J ends, which lost 2 bases and 3 bases, there was a span of 5 bases. The CDR3 region has the DNA TGTGCCAGCAGTTACGGACACTACAATGAGCAGTTCTTC. It yields the protein CASSYGHYNEQFF.

V and J are TRBV11-3 and TRBJ1-1, with TRBD1 as a possible D gene (5 bases). The CDR3 contains 11 residues. Germline V lookup: CDR1 SGHNT, CDR2 YENEEA. Trimming took 1 base from V and 12 from J, leaving 9 bases between them. The chain's CDR3 is CASSLGRTTFF. CDR3 nucleotide sequence: TGTGCCAGCAGCTTAGGGCGGACAACTTTCTTT.

V is TRBV2 and J is TRBJ2-1, with unresolved D. This CDR3 has 11 residues. V lost 5 bases and J 5 bases, leaving 4 bases between the germline ends. In germline, CDR1 is SNHLY, CDR2 FYNNEI. CDR3 region: CASSLNNEQFF. The CDR3 DNA reads TGTGCCAGCAGTTTGAACAATGAGCAGTTCTTC.

This clone was recorded only once. This sequence joins TRBV6-1 and TRBJ1-5, with 8 nucleotides matching TRBD1. V lost 9 bases and J lost 6; bases outside the gene matches: 7. Germline V lookup: CDR1 MNHNS, CDR2 SASEGT. The CDR3 is 13 amino acids. This CDR3 reads CASDDQGAQPQHF. The CDR3 DNA follows: TGTGCCAGTGACGACCAGGGGGCTCAGCCCCAGCATTTT.

V usage is TRBV7-2 and J usage is TRBJ1-5; D unresolved. From germline, CDR1 is SGHTA and CDR2 FQGNSA. The CDR3 sequence is 13 residues long. Trimming removed 1 base from V and 6 bases from J, with 7 bases in between. As DNA, the CDR3 is TGTGCCAGCAGCTTAGAGGCGTCTCAGCCCCAGCATTTT. Its protein product is CASSLEASQPQHF.